The clone carrying this TCR beta chain has just one count. Its antigen is still unknown. The length of the CDR3 is 18 residues. Germline CDR1 reads MNHNS; CDR2 reads SASEGT. Trimming at V came to 2 bases and at J to 2 bases, leaving 13 bases not matched to a gene. Primers included in the PCR were 60 Vbeta and 13 Jbeta primers. TCRdb's copy holds only in-frame clones and misses some; the assay was immunoSEQ multiplex PCR. The data contain about 160,000 clones, roughly 85% of them singletons. This sample was included in a study of cytomegalovirus exposure and HLA in healthy donors. Study-level information: Counted in an early data release were 75 million to 85 million unique TCRs from HLA-typed donors. Study conclusions and caveats: HLA-A and HLA-B allele assignments for most subjects were reportedly predicted accurately using TCR beta sequences. It was shown in a later analysis that HLA-associated TCR beta chains were more clonally expanded than other, equally common chains. Cytomegalovirus association was listed for 164 TCR beta chains.

The sequencing sample was made of PBMCs. This chain joins TRBV6-1 and TRBJ2-7, with TRBD1 matching 9 bases. The sequence was obtained from a boy aged 2 to 10 in good health and CMV-seronegative. The CDR3 region is CASSEMPGQGALTYEQYF. DNA of the CDR3: TGTGCCAGCAGTGAAATGCCGGGACAGGGAGCGCTTACCTACGAGCAGTACTTC.